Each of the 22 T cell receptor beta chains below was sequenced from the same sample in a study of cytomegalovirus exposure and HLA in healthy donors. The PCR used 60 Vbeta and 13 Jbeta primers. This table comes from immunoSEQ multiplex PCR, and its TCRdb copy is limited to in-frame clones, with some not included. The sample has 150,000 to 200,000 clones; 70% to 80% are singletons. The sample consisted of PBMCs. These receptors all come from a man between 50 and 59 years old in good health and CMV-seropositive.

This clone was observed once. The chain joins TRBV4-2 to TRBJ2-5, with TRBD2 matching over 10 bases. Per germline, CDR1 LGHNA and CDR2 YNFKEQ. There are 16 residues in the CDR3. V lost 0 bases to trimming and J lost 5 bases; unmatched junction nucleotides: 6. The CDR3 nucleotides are TGTGCCAGCAGCCAAGATCGAGCGGGGGGGCCGGAGACCCAGTACTTC. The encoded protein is CASSQDRAGGPETQYF.

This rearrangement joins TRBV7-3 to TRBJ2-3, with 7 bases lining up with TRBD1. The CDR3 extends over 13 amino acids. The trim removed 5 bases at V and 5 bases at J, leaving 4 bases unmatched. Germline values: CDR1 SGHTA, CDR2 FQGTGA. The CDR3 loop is CASSPGGGDTQYF. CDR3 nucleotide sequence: TGTGCCAGCAGCCCAGGGGGTGGAGATACGCAGTATTTT.

The CDR3 protein is CASSLDRVLLRQYF. The CDR3 nucleotides are TGTGCCAGCAGCTTGGACAGGGTCCTACTTCGGCAGTACTTC. The rearrangement joins TRBV7-2 to TRBJ2-7, with 8 positions matching TRBD1. The CDR3 is 14 residues long. V lost 3 bases and J lost 9; bases outside the gene matches: 10. Germline loops: CDR1 SGHTA, CDR2 FQGNSA.

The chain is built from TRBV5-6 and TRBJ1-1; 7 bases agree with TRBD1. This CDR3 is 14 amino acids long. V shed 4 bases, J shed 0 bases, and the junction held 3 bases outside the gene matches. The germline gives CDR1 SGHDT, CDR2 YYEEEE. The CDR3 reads CASSLGTVNTEAFF. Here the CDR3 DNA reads TGTGCCAGCAGCCTCGGGACAGTGAACACTGAAGCTTTCTTT.

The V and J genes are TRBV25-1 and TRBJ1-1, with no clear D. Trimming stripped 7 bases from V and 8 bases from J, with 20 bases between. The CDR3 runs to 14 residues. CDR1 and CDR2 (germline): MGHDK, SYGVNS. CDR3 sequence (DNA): TGTGCCAGCAAGGACGGAGACTATATAGACGAAGCTTTCTTT. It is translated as CASKDGDYIDEAFF.

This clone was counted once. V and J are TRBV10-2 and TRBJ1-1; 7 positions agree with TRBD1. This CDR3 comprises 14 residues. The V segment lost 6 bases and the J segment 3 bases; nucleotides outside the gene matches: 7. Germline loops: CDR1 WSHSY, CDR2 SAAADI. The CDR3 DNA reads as TGCGCCAGCAGAGTAGACAGGGACCACACTGAAGCTTTCTTT. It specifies CASRVDRDHTEAFF.

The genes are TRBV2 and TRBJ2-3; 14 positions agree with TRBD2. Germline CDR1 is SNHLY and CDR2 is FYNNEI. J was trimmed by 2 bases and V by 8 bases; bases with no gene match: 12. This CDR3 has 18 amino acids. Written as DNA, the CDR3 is TGTGCCAGCTCCCCGGGACTAGCGGGGGTATCAATCACAGATACGCAGTATTTT. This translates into CASSPGLAGVSITDTQYF.

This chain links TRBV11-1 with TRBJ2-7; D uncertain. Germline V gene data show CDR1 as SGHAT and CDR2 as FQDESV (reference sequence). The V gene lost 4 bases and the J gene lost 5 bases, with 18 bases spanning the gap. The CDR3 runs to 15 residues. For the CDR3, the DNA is TGTGCCAGCAGCTCACGCGGATGGGTCGACGACGAGCAGTACTTC. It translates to CASSSRGWVDDEQYF.

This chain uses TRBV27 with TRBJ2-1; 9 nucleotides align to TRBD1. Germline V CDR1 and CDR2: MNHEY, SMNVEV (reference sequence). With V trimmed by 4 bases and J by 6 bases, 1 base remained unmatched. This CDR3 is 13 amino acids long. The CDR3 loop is CASSSQGANEQFF. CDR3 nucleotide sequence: TGTGCCAGCAGTTCACAGGGGGCCAATGAGCAGTTCTTC.

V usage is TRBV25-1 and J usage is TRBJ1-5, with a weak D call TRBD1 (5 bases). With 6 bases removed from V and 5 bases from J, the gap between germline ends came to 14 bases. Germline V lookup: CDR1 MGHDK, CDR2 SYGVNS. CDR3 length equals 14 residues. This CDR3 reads CASRQTGWDQPQHF. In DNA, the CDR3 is TGTGCCAGCAGGCAAACAGGTTGGGATCAGCCCCAGCATTTT.

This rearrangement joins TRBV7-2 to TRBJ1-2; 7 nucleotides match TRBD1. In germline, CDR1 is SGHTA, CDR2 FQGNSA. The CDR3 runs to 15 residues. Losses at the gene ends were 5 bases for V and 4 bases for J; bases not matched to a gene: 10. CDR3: CASSPEGGVPYGYTF. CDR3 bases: TGTGCCAGCAGCCCCGAAGGGGGCGTCCCCTATGGCTACACCTTC.

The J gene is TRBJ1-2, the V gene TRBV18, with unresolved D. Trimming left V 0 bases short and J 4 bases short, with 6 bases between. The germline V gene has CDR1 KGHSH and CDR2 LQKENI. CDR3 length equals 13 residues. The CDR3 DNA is TGTGCCAGCTCACCACCGTACGGCTATGGCTACACCTTC. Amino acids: CASSPPYGYGYTF. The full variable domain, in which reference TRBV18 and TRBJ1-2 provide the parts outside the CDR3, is NAGVMQNPRHLVRRRGQEARLRCSPMKGHSHVYWYRQLPEEGLKFMVYLQKENIIDESGMPKERFSAEFPKEGPSILRIQQVVRGDSAAYFCASSPPYGYGYTFGSGTRLTVV.

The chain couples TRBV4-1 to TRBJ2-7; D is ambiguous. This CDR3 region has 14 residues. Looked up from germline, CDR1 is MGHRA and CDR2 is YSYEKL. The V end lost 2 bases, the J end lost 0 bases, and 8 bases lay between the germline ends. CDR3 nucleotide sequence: TGCGCCAGCAGCCAAAAACAGTACTCCTACGAGCAGTACTTC. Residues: CASSQKQYSYEQYF.

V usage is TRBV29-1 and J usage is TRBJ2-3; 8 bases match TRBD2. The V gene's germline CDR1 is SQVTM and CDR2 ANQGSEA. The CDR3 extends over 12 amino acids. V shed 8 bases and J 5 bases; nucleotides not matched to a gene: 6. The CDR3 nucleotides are TGCAGCCGGGGGGGGGCCGGAGATACGCAGTATTTT. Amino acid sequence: CSRGGAGDTQYF.

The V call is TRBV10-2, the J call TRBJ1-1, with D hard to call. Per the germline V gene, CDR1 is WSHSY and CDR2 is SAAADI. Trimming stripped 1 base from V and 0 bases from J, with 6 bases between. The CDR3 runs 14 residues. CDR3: CASSEFPVNTEAFF. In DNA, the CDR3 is TGCGCCAGCAGTGAGTTCCCGGTGAACACTGAAGCTTTCTTT.

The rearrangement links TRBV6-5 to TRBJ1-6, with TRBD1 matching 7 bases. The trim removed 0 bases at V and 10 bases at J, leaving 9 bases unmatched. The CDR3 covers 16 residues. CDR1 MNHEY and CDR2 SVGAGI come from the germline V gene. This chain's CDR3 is CASSYSAVHRGSPLHF. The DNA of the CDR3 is TGTGCCAGCAGTTACTCCGCCGTCCACAGGGGATCACCCCTCCACTTT.

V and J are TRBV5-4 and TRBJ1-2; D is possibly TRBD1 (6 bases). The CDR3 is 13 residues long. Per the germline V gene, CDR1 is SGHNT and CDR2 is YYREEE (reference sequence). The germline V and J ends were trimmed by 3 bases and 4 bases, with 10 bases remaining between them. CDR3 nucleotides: TGTGCCAGCAGCTCGTGGACAGTCTATGGCTACACCTTC. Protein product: CASSSWTVYGYTF.

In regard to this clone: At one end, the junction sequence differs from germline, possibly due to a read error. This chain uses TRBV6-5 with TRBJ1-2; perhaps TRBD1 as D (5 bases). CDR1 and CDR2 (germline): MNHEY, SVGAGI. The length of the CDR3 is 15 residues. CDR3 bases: TGTGCCGGCAGTTACTCGATCGTACAGGACTATGGCTACACCTTC. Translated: CAGSYSIVQDYGYTF.

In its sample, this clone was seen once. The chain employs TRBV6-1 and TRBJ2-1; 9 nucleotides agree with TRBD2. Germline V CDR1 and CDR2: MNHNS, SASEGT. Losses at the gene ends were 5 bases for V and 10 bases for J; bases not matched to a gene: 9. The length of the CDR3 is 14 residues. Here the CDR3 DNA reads TGTGCCAGCAGTCTCGCGGGGGGGCCAAAGGAGCAGTTCTTC. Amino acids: CASSLAGGPKEQFF.

The DNA of the CDR3 is TGTGCCAGCTCACCACGGACAGGCGGGGACAATGAGCAGTTCTTC. Amino acids: CASSPRTGGDNEQFF. The chain has TRBV18 and TRBJ2-1; D may be TRBD1 (7 bases). CDR1 is KGHSH and CDR2 is LQKENI in the germline V gene. Trimming took off 1 base at V and 5 bases at J, with 12 bases between the two ends. The CDR3 runs to 15 residues.

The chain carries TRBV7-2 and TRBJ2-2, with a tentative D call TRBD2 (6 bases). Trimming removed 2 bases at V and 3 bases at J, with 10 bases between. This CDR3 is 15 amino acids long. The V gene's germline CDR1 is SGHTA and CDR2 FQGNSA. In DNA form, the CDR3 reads TGTGCCAGCAGCTTAACATGGGGGGACACCGGGGAGCTGTTTTTT. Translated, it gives CASSLTWGDTGELFF.

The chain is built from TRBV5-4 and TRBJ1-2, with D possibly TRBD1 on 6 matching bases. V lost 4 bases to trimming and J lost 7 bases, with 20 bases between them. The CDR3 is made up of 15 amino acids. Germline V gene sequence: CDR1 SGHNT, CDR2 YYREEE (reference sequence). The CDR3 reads CASSQGARQEAGYTF. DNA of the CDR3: TGTGCCAGCAGCCAAGGGGCCCGACAGGAAGCTGGCTACACCTTC.